These T cell receptor beta chains were read from a single sample in a study of blood T cell repertoires in COVID-19. Data came from immunoSEQ multiplex PCR; TCRdb stores just in-frame clones and leaves some out. Here the sample spans around 250,000 clones, roughly 84% being singletons. Sequenced material: PBMCs or T cells enriched from blood (not recorded which). Receptors were obtained from a man aged 50-60 years who had recovered from COVID-19. Both conserved end residues are part of each CDR3. A D gene is named only where the DNA matches it firmly. Clone size is stated in some rows and not others, as once, few, many or a class when expanded.

TRBJ2-7 . . TRBV3-1/TRBV3-2 15 TGTGCCAGCAGCAGCACAAGGGGCAACCCCTACGAGCAGTACTTC CASSSTRGNPYEQYF
TRBJ2-5 . . TRBV5-1 11 TGCGCCAGCAGGGAGCAAGAGACCCAGTACTTC CASREQETQYF
TRBJ2-7 . . TRBV7-9 11 TGTGCCAGCAGCTTAGTAGACGAGCAGTACTTC CASSLVDEQYF
TRBJ1-5 TRBD1 few TRBV30 18 TGTGCCTGGAGTGGAGCCCGACAGGGACTCTATAGCAATCAGCCCCAGCATTTT CAWSGARQGLYSNQPQHF
TRBJ2-7 . . TRBV5-1 11 TGCGCCAGCAGCTTGGAAGGGGTCCCGTACTTC CASSLEGVPYF
TRBJ2-5 . many TRBV9 15 TGTGCCAGCAGCCCTCCCCGTGGCGGCCGAGAGACCCAGTACTTC CASSPPRGGRETQYF
TRBJ2-7 TRBD2 . TRBV6-2/TRBV6-3 16 TGTGCCAGCAGCGCCCCAACTAGCGTCTTCTCCTACGAGCAGTACTTC CASSAPTSVFSYEQYF
TRBJ2-2 TRBD1 . TRBV11-2 14 TGTGCCAGCAGCTTAGGGCAGGGGGCCTCGGAGCTGTTTTTT CASSLGQGASELFF
TRBJ2-1 . . TRBV27 13 TGTGCCAGCAGGGAGGGTTCCTACAATGAGCAGTTCTTC CASREGSYNEQFF
TRBJ2-7 TRBD2 . TRBV6-1 12 TGTGCCAGCAGTGCTAGCGGCTACGAGCAGTACTTC CASSASGYEQYF
TRBJ2-5 TRBD1 . TRBV5-1 13 TGCGCCAGCCGGACAGGGGGATCAGAGACCCAGTACTTC CASRTGGSETQYF
TRBJ2-5 TRBD2 . TRBV11-2 14 TGTGCCAGCAGCCAGACTAGCGGGGCAAGAGGCCAGTACTTC CASSQTSGARGQYF
TRBJ2-2 . . TRBV7-2 15 TGTGCCAGCAGCTTCGACAGCCCGAACACCGGGGAGCTGTTTTTT CASSFDSPNTGELFF
TRBJ2-1 . . TRBV10-1 18 TGCGCCAGCAGTGAGTCTATGGCGGGTTCGAGCTCCTACAATGAGCAGTTCTTC CASSESMAGSSSYNEQFF
TRBJ2-7 TRBD2 few TRBV4-1 16 TGCGCCAGCAGCCTCCTACGCACTAGCGGGATCGACGAGCAGTACTTC CASSLLRTSGIDEQYF
TRBJ1-2 . . TRBV5-4 14 TGTGCCAGCAGCCCCCGGGATTTTAACTATGGCTACACCTTC CASSPRDFNYGYTF
TRBJ2-5 . . TRBV11-2 16 TGTGCCAGCAGCTTAGACGGGGGGCCCTACCAAGAGACCCAGTACTTC CASSLDGGPYQETQYF
TRBJ1-2 . once TRBV5-1 11 TGCGCCAGCAGCTCTCTTTATGGCTACACCTTC CASSSLYGYTF
TRBJ1-5 . . TRBV5-8 15 TGTGCCAGCAGTAGTAGAGTTAATAGCAATCAGCCCCAGCATTTT CASSSRVNSNQPQHF
TRBJ1-1 . few TRBV20-1 14 TGCAGTGCTAGTGGACCGGACAGATACACTGAAGCTTTCTTT CSASGPDRYTEAFF
TRBJ2-5 TRBD2 . TRBV5-1 15 TGCGCCAGCAGCTTGGGTATGGGAGGGAGAGAGACCCAGTACTTC CASSLGMGGRETQYF
TRBJ2-1 TRBD2 . TRBV7-3 15 TGTGCCAGCAGCTCGGGACTAGCGGGAGGAAATGAGCAGTTCTTC CASSSGLAGGNEQFF
TRBJ2-7 TRBD2 once TRBV4-2 18 TGTGCCAGCAGCCAACGAGGGACTAGCGGGATCCCTTGGAGGGAGCAGTACTTC CASSQRGTSGIPWREQYF
TRBJ2-1 . . TRBV6-2/TRBV6-3 18 TGTGCCAGCAGTTACTCTTCGGCTAGACCAAGCTCCTACAATGAGCAGTTCTTC CASSYSSARPSSYNEQFF
TRBJ2-7 . once TRBV18 13 TGTGCCAGCTCACCTAAGGTAGCCGGCGAGCAGTACTTC CASSPKVAGEQYF
TRBJ2-7 . . TRBV30 13 TGTGCCGGCGGGCGGTTTTGGGGAGGAGAGCAGTACTTC CAGGRFWGGEQYF
TRBJ2-1 . . TRBV18 14 TGTGCCAGCTCACCCCTTCGACTCGTGAATGAGCAGTTCTTC CASSPLRLVNEQFF
TRBJ2-1 TRBD2 . TRBV7-3 17 TGTGCCAGCAGCCTACTCCCGGGACTAGCGGGGGACAATGAGCAGTTCTTC CASSLLPGLAGDNEQFF
TRBJ2-7 . . TRBV30 14 TGTGCCTGGAGTGTAAGTTACAGGGACTACGAGCAGTACTTC CAWSVSYRDYEQYF
TRBJ1-5 . few TRBV7-6 12 TGTGCCAGCAGCGCCCTAAATCAGCCCCAGCATTTT CASSALNQPQHF
TRBJ1-2 TRBD1 . TRBV5-1 14 TGCGCCAGCAGCTTGGATCGGGACAGCCATGGCTACACCTTC CASSLDRDSHGYTF
TRBJ2-3 TRBD1 once TRBV7-2 16 TGTGCCAGCAGCTCTGGACAGGGAATGGACACAGATACGCAGTATTTT CASSSGQGMDTDTQYF
TRBJ1-4 . . TRBV12-3/TRBV12-4 12 TGTGCCAGCAGTTTCCTGGGGCGGGAGGTGTTTTTT CASSFLGREVFF
TRBJ2-3 TRBD1 . TRBV19 13 TGTGCCAGTAGTAGGCAGGGGGCAGATACGCAGTATTTT CASSRQGADTQYF
TRBJ1-2 . . TRBV7-2 15 TGTGCCAGCAGCTCTCCAGGGGCCGGGAACTATGGCTACACCTTC CASSSPGAGNYGYTF
TRBJ2-3 TRBD1 . TRBV6-5 14 TGTGCCAGTAAAGCTTTTACAGGGGGAGATACGCAGTATTTT CASKAFTGGDTQYF
TRBJ2-7 TRBD1 . TRBV9 15 TGTGCCAGCAGCGTATCCCAGGGGGCGTCCTACGAGCAGTACTTC CASSVSQGASYEQYF
TRBJ2-5 TRBD1 . TRBV24-1 13 TGTGCCACCAGTGACAGGGGGCGTGAGACCCAGTACTTC CATSDRGRETQYF
TRBJ1-2 . . TRBV18 14 TGTGCCAGCTCACCAAAACTTAACCCATATGGCTACACCTTC CASSPKLNPYGYTF
TRBJ2-1 TRBD2 . TRBV27 17 TGTGCCAGCAGTTTACCTTCGACTAGCGGGAGGGCGGATGAGCAGTTCTTC CASSLPSTSGRADEQFF
TRBJ1-1 . few TRBV9 15 TGTGCCAGCAGCGTAGGGGCAGCAATGAACACTGAAGCTTTCTTT CASSVGAAMNTEAFF
TRBJ2-7 . . TRBV2 14 TGTGCCAGCAGGCCAGTGGTCAGGGCCCACGAGCAGTACTTC CASRPVVRAHEQYF
TRBJ1-6 . . TRBV5-6 15 TGTGCCAGCAGCTTGGCCCTCGGGGGAGGCGGCCACCTCCACTTT CASSLALGGGGHLHF